This record concerns one TCR beta chain sequence. Its specificity is not known. A multiplex PCR was run with 60 Vbeta primers and 13 Jbeta primers. Libraries were prepared by immunoSEQ multiplex PCR; TCRdb keeps only in-frame clonotypes and omits some of them. The repertoire holds 200,000 to 250,000 clones, with more than 60% as singletons. The entry originates in a study of cytomegalovirus exposure and HLA in healthy donors. Findings of the study overall: As was reported, the HLA-A and HLA-B alleles of most subjects were accurately predicted from TCR beta sequences. A previous analysis found most TCR beta V segments productive roughly 87% or roughly 30% of the time. In a later analysis, a missense DCLRE1C variant was linked to TCR beta V- and J-gene trimming. As a later analysis showed, several of the most significant clusters appeared to be linked to common viral pathogens.

Material for sequencing was PBMCs. This TCR came from a woman aged 55-69 years in good health and CMV-seropositive.

DNA of the CDR3: TGTGCCAGCTCACCAAGGATTCAGGGGAGCTCCTACAATGAGCAGTTCTTC. This encodes CASSPRIQGSSYNEQFF. The J gene is TRBJ2-1, the V gene TRBV18, with a weak D call TRBD1 (6 bases). The V and J ends lost 2 bases and 0 bases respectively, with 14 bases between them. Per germline, CDR1 KGHSH and CDR2 LQKENI. The CDR3 spans 17 residues.